This T cell receptor beta chain was sequenced for a study of Ad26.COV2.S vaccination and SARS-CoV-2 variants. Overall study: Intramuscular Ad26.COV2.S doses were given once or twice, 56 days apart. Findings and limits, study-wide: Analyses that measured TCR breadth and depth may have underestimated total T cell responses.

Details on this clone: Its antigen remains unidentified.

Trimming took 3 bases from V and 3 from J; bases not matched to a gene: 7. Germline V gene lookup returns CDR1 LGHDT and CDR2 YNNKEL (reference sequence). The CDR3 runs to 15 residues. Sequencing was performed with immunoSEQ multiplex PCR; in TCRdb, only in-frame clones are kept and a portion is missing. Here the sample spans over 300,000 clones, 83% being singletons. Treatment meaning: around 19 received Ad26.COV2.S at low or high dose, single or two shots; roughly five received placebo; per-sample allocation not given. Day 63 after the first vaccine or placebo injection was the time point for sampling.

The TCR comes from a person between 18 and 59 years old who received the Ad26.COV2.S COVID-19 vaccine or a placebo. The chain is built from TRBV3-1 (or the pseudogene TRBV3-2) and TRBJ1-2, with 7 nucleotides matching TRBD1. Source: peripheral blood, taken in a trial of Ad26.COV2.S vaccine versus placebo. The CDR3 DNA reads as TGTGCCAGCAGCCACGGACAGGTTGGGGACTATGGCTACACCTTC. This codes for CASSHGQVGDYGYTF.